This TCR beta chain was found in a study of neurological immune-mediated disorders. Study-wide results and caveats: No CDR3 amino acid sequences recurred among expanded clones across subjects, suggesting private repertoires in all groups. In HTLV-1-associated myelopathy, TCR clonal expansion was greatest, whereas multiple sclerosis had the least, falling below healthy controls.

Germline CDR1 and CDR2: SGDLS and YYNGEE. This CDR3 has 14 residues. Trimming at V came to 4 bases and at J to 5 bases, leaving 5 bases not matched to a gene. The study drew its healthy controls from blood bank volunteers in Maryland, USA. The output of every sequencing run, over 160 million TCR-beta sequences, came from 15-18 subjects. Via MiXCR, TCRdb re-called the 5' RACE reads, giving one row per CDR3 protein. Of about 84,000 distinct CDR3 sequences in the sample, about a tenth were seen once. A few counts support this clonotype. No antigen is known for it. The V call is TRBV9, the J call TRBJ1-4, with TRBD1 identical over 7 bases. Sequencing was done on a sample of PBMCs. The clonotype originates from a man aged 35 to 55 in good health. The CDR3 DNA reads TGTGCCAGCAGCATGGACAGGTTAAATGAAAAACTGTTTTTT. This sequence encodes CASSMDRLNEKLFF.